A single sample is the source of the 18 T cell receptor beta chains below, sequenced in a study of control samples from healthy donors and cancer patients. The assay was immunoSEQ multiplex PCR, and TCRdb's table has in-frame clones only and misses some. The repertoire holds 100,000 to 130,000 clones, with approximately 84% as singletons. Material: blood. These receptors were collected from a man aged 18 to 30 in good health.

The chain uses TRBV29-1 and TRBJ1-2; D remains unclear. The germline V gene encodes CDR1 SQVTM and CDR2 ANQGSEA. V lost 7 bases to trimming and J lost 0 bases, with 18 bases between them. The CDR3 length is 15 residues. This chain's CDR3 is CSAEPFGNPNYGYTF. Here the CDR3 DNA reads TGCAGCGCCGAACCCTTTGGGAACCCTAACTATGGCTACACCTTC.

This clone showed up just a few times. The chain is built from TRBV29-1 and TRBJ1-3; no reliable D call. This CDR3 contains 13 residues. CDR1 SQVTM and CDR2 ANQGSEA come from the germline V gene. V shed 6 bases and J shed 2 bases, with 11 bases lying between them. Here the CDR3 DNA reads TGCAGCGTCGCCGGGGTCCCTGGAAACACCATATATTTT. This translates into CSVAGVPGNTIYF.

This clone was found once. The V gene is TRBV28, the J gene TRBJ2-7; D remains ambiguous. The CDR3 is 13 amino acids. CDR1 and CDR2 from the germline V gene are MDHEN and SYDVKM. The V end lost 3 bases, the J end lost 2 bases, and 8 bases lay between the germline ends. As DNA, the CDR3 is TGTGCCAGCAGTTTGGCAACGCCCTACGAGCAGTACTTC. Residues: CASSLATPYEQYF. Based on the CDR3 plus reference TRBV28 and TRBJ2-7, the full variable domain is DVKVTQSSRYLVKRTGEKVFLECVQDMDHENMFWYRQDPGLGLRLIYFSYDVKMKEKGDIPEGYSVSREKKERFSLILESASTNQTSMYLCASSLATPYEQYFGPGTRLTVT.

J is TRBJ2-2 and V is TRBV7-9; no clear D. Trimming removed 0 bases from V and 13 bases from J, with 12 bases in between. This CDR3 region has 13 residues. Per germline, CDR1 SEHNR and CDR2 FQNEAQ (reference sequence). Here the CDR3 DNA reads TGTGCCAGCAGCTTAGCGGGCGGCTTTAGGCTGTTTTTT. Encoded protein: CASSLAGGFRLFF.

This rearrangement joins TRBV19 to TRBJ1-1, with TRBD1 matching 7 bases. Germline V gene data show CDR1 as LNHDA and CDR2 as SQIVND (reference sequence). The CDR3 runs to 14 residues. V trimming: 7 bases; J trimming: 2 bases; junction bases outside the gene matches: 7. The DNA of the CDR3 is TGTGCCAGTACGACGACAGGGTACAACACTGAAGCTTTCTTT. This gives the protein CASTTTGYNTEAFF.

This sequence joins TRBV24-1 and TRBJ2-4; 9 positions agree with TRBD1. The trim removed 3 bases at V and 7 bases at J, leaving 9 bases unmatched. CDR1 is KGHDR, CDR2 SFDVKD, per germline. This CDR3 is built from 16 residues. CDR3 sequence reads: CATSDPQTGTGNIQYF. The DNA for the CDR3 is TGTGCCACCAGTGATCCGCAAACCGGGACAGGGAACATTCAGTACTTC.

This clone was seen a few times. The chain joins TRBV6-2 or TRBV6-3 to TRBJ1-2, with no clear D. Per germline, CDR1 MNHEY and CDR2 SVGEGT. The V and J ends lost 0 bases and 3 bases respectively, with 5 bases between them. The CDR3 loop spans 13 amino acids. The CDR3 region has the DNA TGTGCCAGCAGTTACTCACTGGACTATGGCTACACCTTC. The encoded protein is CASSYSLDYGYTF.

This chain joins TRBV5-1 and TRBJ1-2; 10 bases fit TRBD1. The CDR3 runs to 17 residues. Germline CDR1 SGHRS, CDR2 YFSETQ. J was trimmed by 3 bases and V by 0 bases; bases with no gene match: 8. The CDR3 bases are TGCGCCAGCAGCTTGGAACGCCGGGACAGGGGTGACTATGGCTACACCTTC. This codes for CASSLERRDRGDYGYTF.

The J gene is TRBJ2-1, the V gene TRBV11-2; the match to TRBD2 covers 7 bases. The V segment lost 7 bases and the J segment 2 bases; nucleotides outside the gene matches: 5. This CDR3 is built from 14 residues. The V gene's germline CDR1 is SGHAT and CDR2 FQNNGV. CDR3 region: CASTAGTTYNEQFF. The CDR3 nucleotides read TGTGCCAGCACCGCCGGGACTACCTACAATGAGCAGTTCTTC.

The chain has TRBV2 and TRBJ1-2; D gene ambiguous. This CDR3 has 9 residues. CDR1 and CDR2 (germline): SNHLY, FYNNEI. V dropped 10 bases and J dropped 4 bases, with 4 bases sitting between them. CDR3 sequence: CAIFYGYTF. CDR3 bases: TGTGCCATATTCTATGGCTACACCTTC.

Concerning this clone: The junction does not match germline at one end; this may be a read error. The chain carries TRBV4-3 and TRBJ2-3, with 11 bases aligning to TRBD1. Looked up from germline, CDR1 is LGHNA and CDR2 is YSLEER. The CDR3 is 15 residues long. The CDR3 protein is CASSRTQVDRGPPSF. The DNA for the CDR3 is TGCGCCAGCAGCCGCACGCAAGTGGACAGGGGGCCTCCAAGCTTT.

The DNA for the CDR3 is TGTGCCTGGAGTGCCGGGCCATACAATGAGCAGTTCTTC. It translates to CAWSAGPYNEQFF. This chain links TRBV30 with TRBJ2-1; D is ambiguous. Germline V gene data show CDR1 as GTSNPN and CDR2 as SVGIG (reference sequence). Trimming pared 1 base from V and 4 bases from J, leaving 8 bases between. CDR3 length: 13 residues.

This clone occurred once. This chain uses TRBV28 with TRBJ2-6, with D uncertain. V lost 1 base and J 0 bases, leaving 4 bases between the germline ends. The CDR3 runs 15 residues. CDR1 and CDR2 from the germline V gene are MDHEN and SYDVKM. CDR3 bases: TGTGCCAGCAGTTTATCTTACTCTGGGGCCAACGTCCTGACTTTC. This translates into CASSLSYSGANVLTF. Using reference TRBV28 and TRBJ2-6 for the parts outside the CDR3, the full variable domain is DVKVTQSSRYLVKRTGEKVFLECVQDMDHENMFWYRQDPGLGLRLIYFSYDVKMKEKGDIPEGYSVSREKKERFSLILESASTNQTSMYLCASSLSYSGANVLTFGAGSRLTVL.

This rearrangement joins TRBV18 to TRBJ1-2, with D possibly matching TRBD1 (5 bases). Trimming took off 2 bases at V and 6 bases at J, with 10 bases between the two ends. The CDR3 is 13 amino acids. CDR1 KGHSH and CDR2 LQKENI come from the germline V gene. CDR3 in DNA: TGTGCCAGCTCACCAGGGCAGGGTGATGGCTACACCTTC. Translating gives CASSPGQGDGYTF.

About this clone itself: At one end the junction does not follow the germline gene, possibly because of a read error. The chain combines TRBV7-9 with TRBJ2-5; 9 nucleotides agree with TRBD1. The CDR3 has 14 amino acids. In germline, CDR1 is SEHNR, CDR2 FQNEAQ (reference sequence). CDR3 sequence (DNA): TGTGCCAGCAGCGTCCCCTTGTCCGGGACAGGGATAAACTTC. It codes for CASSVPLSGTGINF.

The chain has TRBV5-1 and TRBJ1-1, with 7 bases aligning to TRBD1. Trimming took 4 bases from V and 10 from J; bases not matched to a gene: 7. This CDR3 is 12 amino acids long. The germline gives CDR1 SGHRS, CDR2 YFSETQ. CDR3 loop: CASSPGTVGAFF. The CDR3 nucleotides are TGCGCCAGCAGCCCGGGGACAGTAGGAGCTTTCTTT.

The chain carries TRBV11-2 and TRBJ1-6, with a possible D match to TRBD1 (5 bases). The germline V and J ends were trimmed by 4 bases and 9 bases, with 13 bases remaining between them. Germline V lookup: CDR1 SGHAT, CDR2 FQNNGV. The CDR3 totals 14 residues. This CDR3 reads CASSYGQGPSPLHF. The DNA of the CDR3 is TGTGCCAGCAGCTATGGGCAGGGCCCTTCACCCCTCCACTTT. Drawing the rest from reference TRBV11-2 and TRBJ1-6, the complete variable domain is EAGVAQSPRYKIIEKRQSVAFWCNPISGHATLYWYQQILGQGPKLLIQFQNNGVVDDSQLPKDRFSAERLKGVDSTLKIQPAKLEDSAVYLCASSYGQGPSPLHFGNGTRLTVT.

V usage is TRBV20-1 and J usage is TRBJ2-5, with 7 bases fitting TRBD2. V shed 3 bases, J shed 4 bases, and the junction held 8 bases outside the gene matches. CDR1 and CDR2 (germline): DFQATT, SNEGSKA (reference sequence). CDR3 size: 14 residues. CDR3 protein: CSASTSGEGETQYF. The CDR3 DNA is TGCAGTGCTAGTACCAGCGGGGAGGGAGAGACCCAGTACTTC.